These 2 T cell receptor beta chains were sequenced from one sample in a study of T cells after yellow fever vaccination. TCRdb re-analysed the 5' RACE reads in MiXCR, keeping a single row per CDR3 protein. Among under 600,000 distinct CDR3 sequences, just over 20% were seen once, and the ten largest hold roughly 16%. Material: PBMCs, obtained 21 days after the first yellow fever vaccination. Source of these receptors: a man younger than 35 who received the YFV17D yellow fever vaccine.

The chain combines TRBV11-2 with TRBJ2-1; TRBD2 aligns across 10 bases. The CDR3 has 15 amino acids. Unmatched junction bases numbered 7, after V lost 5 bases and J lost 6 bases. Germline CDR1 SGHAT, CDR2 FQNNGV. In DNA, the CDR3 is TGTGCCAGCAGCCCCCGGGGACTAGCGTTCAATGAGCAGTTCTTC. It yields the protein CASSPRGLAFNEQFF.

The chain carries TRBV3-1 and TRBJ2-7, with D possibly matching TRBD2 (6 bases). Germline values: CDR1 LGHDT, CDR2 YNNKEL (reference sequence). Trimming removed 1 base at V and 6 bases at J, with 16 bases between. The CDR3 spans 15 residues. Written as DNA, the CDR3 is TGTGCCAGCAGCCAAGTGGCTGGGGGGATAGCCGAGCAGTACTTC. It is translated as CASSQVAGGIAEQYF.